This is a list of T cell receptor beta chains from one sample in a study of identical twins. TCRdb re-derived calls from the 5' RACE reads in MiXCR, one entry per CDR3 protein. The table shows hundreds of thousands of distinct CDR3 sequences, with about 18% occurring only once. The same data also went into a second study, on T cells expressing NK-cell markers.

Material: PBMCs. The receptors were gathered from a woman between 18 and 30 years old in good health. Both conserved end residues are part of each CDR3.

J	V	length	CDR3
TRBJ1-1	TRBV20-1	11	CSAKLWTEAFF
TRBJ2-5	TRBV9	14	CASSAGLNRETQYF
TRBJ2-3	TRBV9	12	CASSGSMGGQYF
TRBJ2-6	TRBV20-1	15	CSASTFGTGANVLTF
TRBJ2-3	TRBV14	10	CASSQDTQYF
TRBJ2-2	TRBV5-6	16	CASSYPWQVNTGELFF
TRBJ2-2	TRBV7-2	13	CASSSATGRELFF
TRBJ2-3	TRBV20-1	16	CSASRRLAGSTDTQYF
TRBJ2-2	TRBV5-1	13	CASSFDSNRELFF
TRBJ1-1	TRBV5-1	14	CASSSGQPNTEAFF
TRBJ1-2	TRBV12-3/TRBV12-4	13	CASSALANYGYTF
TRBJ2-3	TRBV13	14	CASSGGPEADTQYF
TRBJ2-1	TRBV9	15	CASSPPAGLYNEQFF
TRBJ2-3	TRBV12-3/TRBV12-4	13	CASSPSPGDTQYF
TRBJ2-3	TRBV20-1	14	CSASRGQSLDTQYF
TRBJ2-3	TRBV15	14	CATSSGLAADTQYF
TRBJ2-7	TRBV7-9	16	CASSNSRTVYPYEQYF
TRBJ1-2	TRBV3-1	12	CASSLQGLGYTF
TRBJ2-1	TRBV6-1	15	CASSRATISYNEQFF
TRBJ2-7	TRBV20-1	13	CSAGTGNSYEQYF
TRBJ2-7	TRBV11-3	14	CASSLGSGPHEQYF
TRBJ2-3	TRBV3-1	13	CASSDRGQDTQYF
TRBJ2-7	TRBV3-1	15	CASSQERTTLVEQYF
TRBJ2-1	TRBV6-2/TRBV6-3	17	CASSYSRGGGNYNEQFF
TRBJ2-6	TRBV20-1	15	CSASQGATGANVLTF
TRBJ2-7	TRBV7-2	12	CASSIQRTEQYF
TRBJ2-1	TRBV20-1	16	CSARPAGGRAYNEQFF
TRBJ1-5	TRBV7-8	16	CASSSSGLGGNQPQHF
TRBJ2-4	TRBV11-2	20	CASSSQGGLAGAEAKNIQYF
TRBJ2-7	TRBV11-2	13	CASTLIGGYEQYF
TRBJ1-4	TRBV7-9	12	CASMGRNEKLFF
TRBJ2-7	TRBV10-2	13	CASRDFSSYEQYF
TRBJ1-2	TRBV2	14	CASRTGFGSRGYTF
TRBJ2-5	TRBV9	15	CASSTPVGLQETQYF
TRBJ2-7	TRBV6-5	16	CASSYSAGLPTYEQYF
TRBJ2-1	TRBV7-6	12	CASSLSGRQQFF
TRBJ1-2	TRBV11-2	15	CASSLVDRVGYGYTF
TRBJ2-1	TRBV11-3	17	CASSLDLGLGVYNEQFF
TRBJ2-2	TRBV12-3/TRBV12-4	14	CASSQDSGGGELFF
TRBJ1-2	TRBV6-5	15	CASSYSIAVGSGYTF
TRBJ1-2	TRBV12-3/TRBV12-4	14	CASRTTGRNYGYTF
TRBJ2-3	TRBV5-6	14	CASSSGLETDTQYF
TRBJ1-2	TRBV20-1	13	CSASGEVSYGYTF
TRBJ2-7	TRBV4-3	15	CASSQAPSGNYEQYF
TRBJ2-1	TRBV12-3/TRBV12-4	13	CASTLMRYNEQFF
TRBJ2-1	TRBV12-3/TRBV12-4	13	CASSPRGGAGQFF
TRBJ2-3	TRBV20-1	14	CSARGERPTDTQYF
TRBJ1-1	TRBV6-1	14	CASSAGTGNTEAFF
TRBJ2-2	TRBV7-2	16	CASSFERSPKTGELFF
TRBJ1-3	TRBV20-1	13	CSATPAGRNTIYF
TRBJ2-1	TRBV5-1	14	CASSFLSGANEQFF
TRBJ2-1	TRBV7-2	13	CASSQDVHNEQFF
TRBJ2-3	TRBV20-1	19	CSARDLTRTSGRTSDTQYF
TRBJ2-7	TRBV10-3	13	CATQEQGAYEQYF
TRBJ1-2	TRBV29-1	13	CSVGSDGYYGYTF
TRBJ2-2	TRBV6-1	15	CASRRSGGPTGELFF
TRBJ1-3	TRBV20-1	15	CSADQYLSSGNTIYF
TRBJ2-7	TRBV9	15	CASSPGMDKPYEQYF
TRBJ1-5	TRBV7-9	17	CASSFWTGGVGNQPQHF
TRBJ2-1	TRBV10-2	15	CASSEMEGARNEQFF